The clone carrying this TCR beta chain came up a few times. Both 60 Vbeta primers and 13 Jbeta primers went into the PCR. TCRdb's copy holds only in-frame clones and misses some; the assay was immunoSEQ multiplex PCR. The sample gives roughly 110,000 clones, 77% of which show up once; approximately 11% is in the top ten. The data are from a study of cytomegalovirus exposure and HLA in healthy donors. In germline, CDR1 is SEHNR, CDR2 FQNEAQ (reference sequence). J was trimmed by 9 bases and V by 4 bases; bases with no gene match: 12. This CDR3 region has 14 residues. The receptor comes from a middle-aged man in good health and CMV-seropositive. The chain employs TRBV7-9 and TRBJ2-7; 7 bases are a match to TRBD2. Material for sequencing was PBMCs. CDR3 in amino acids: CASSWMGQTGGQYF. DNA for the CDR3: TGTGCCAGCAGCTGGATGGGCCAAACGGGGGGGCAGTACTTC.